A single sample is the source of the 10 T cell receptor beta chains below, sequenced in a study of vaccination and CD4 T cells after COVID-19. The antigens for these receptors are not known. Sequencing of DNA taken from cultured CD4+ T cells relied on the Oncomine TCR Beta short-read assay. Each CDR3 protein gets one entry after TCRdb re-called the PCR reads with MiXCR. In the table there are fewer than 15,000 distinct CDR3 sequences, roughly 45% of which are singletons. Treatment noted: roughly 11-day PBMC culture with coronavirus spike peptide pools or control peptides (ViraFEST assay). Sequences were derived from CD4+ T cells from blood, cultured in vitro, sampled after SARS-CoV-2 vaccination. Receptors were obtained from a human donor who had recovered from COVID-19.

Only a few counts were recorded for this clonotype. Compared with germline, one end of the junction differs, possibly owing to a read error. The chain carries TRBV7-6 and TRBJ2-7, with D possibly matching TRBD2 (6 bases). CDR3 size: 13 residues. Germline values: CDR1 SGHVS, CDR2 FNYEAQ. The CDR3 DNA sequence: TGTGCCAGCAGCGCACGGGACTCCCACGAGCAGTACTTC. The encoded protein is CASSARDSHEQYF.

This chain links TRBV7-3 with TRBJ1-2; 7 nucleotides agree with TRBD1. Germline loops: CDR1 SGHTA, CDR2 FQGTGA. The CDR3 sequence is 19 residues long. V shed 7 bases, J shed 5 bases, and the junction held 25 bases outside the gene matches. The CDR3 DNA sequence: TGTGCCAGCACCCTTTGGGGCCCCAGGGGGTCCTCCTTGACTTATGGCTACACCTTC. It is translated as CASTLWGPRGSSLTYGYTF. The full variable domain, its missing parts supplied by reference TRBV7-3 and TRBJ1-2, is GAGVSQTPSNKVTEKGKYVELRCDPISGHTALYWYRQSLGQGPEFLIYFQGTGAADDSGLPNDRFFAVRPEGSVSTLKIQRTERGDSAVYLCASTLWGPRGSSLTYGYTFGSGTRLTVV.

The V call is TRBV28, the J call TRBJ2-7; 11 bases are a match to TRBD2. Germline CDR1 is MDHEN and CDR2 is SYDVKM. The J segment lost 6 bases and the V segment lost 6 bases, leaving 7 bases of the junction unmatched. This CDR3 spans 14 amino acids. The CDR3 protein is CASSLAGGLSEQYF. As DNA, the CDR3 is TGTGCCAGCAGCCTAGCGGGAGGTTTGAGCGAGCAGTACTTC.

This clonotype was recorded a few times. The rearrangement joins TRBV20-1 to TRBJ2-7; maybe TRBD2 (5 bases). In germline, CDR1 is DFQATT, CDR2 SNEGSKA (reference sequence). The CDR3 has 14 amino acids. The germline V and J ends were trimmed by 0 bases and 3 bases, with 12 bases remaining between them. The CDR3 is CSARDVLGFYEQYF. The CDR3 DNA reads TGCAGTGCTAGAGATGTACTAGGGTTCTACGAGCAGTACTTC.

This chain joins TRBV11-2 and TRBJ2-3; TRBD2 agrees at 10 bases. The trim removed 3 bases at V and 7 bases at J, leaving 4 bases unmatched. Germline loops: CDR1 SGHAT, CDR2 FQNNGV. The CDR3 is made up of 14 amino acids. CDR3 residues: CASSLGTSVNTQYF. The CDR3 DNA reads TGTGCCAGCAGCTTGGGGACTAGCGTCAATACGCAGTATTTT.

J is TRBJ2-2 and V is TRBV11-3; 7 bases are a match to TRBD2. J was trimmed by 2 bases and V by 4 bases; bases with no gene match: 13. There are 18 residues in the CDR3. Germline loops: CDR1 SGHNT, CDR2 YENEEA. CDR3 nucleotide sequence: TGTGCCAGCAGCTCCCGGGTAGCGGGCTCCTCAAACACCGGGGAGCTGTTTTTT. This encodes CASSSRVAGSSNTGELFF.

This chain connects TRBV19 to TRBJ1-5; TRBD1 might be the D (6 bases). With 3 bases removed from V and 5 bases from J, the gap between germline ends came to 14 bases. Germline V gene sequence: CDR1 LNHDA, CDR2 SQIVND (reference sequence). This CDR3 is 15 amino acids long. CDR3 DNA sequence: TGTGCCAGTAGTATGGGGGGCGTCGCAGATCAGCCCCAGCATTTT. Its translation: CASSMGGVADQPQHF.

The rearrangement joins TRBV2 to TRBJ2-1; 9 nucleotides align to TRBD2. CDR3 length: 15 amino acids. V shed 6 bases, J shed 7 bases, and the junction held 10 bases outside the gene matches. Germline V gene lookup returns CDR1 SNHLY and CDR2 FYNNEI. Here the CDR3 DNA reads TGTGCCAGCAGGAGTACGACTAGCGGAGAGAATGAGCAGTTCTTC. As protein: CASRSTTSGENEQFF.

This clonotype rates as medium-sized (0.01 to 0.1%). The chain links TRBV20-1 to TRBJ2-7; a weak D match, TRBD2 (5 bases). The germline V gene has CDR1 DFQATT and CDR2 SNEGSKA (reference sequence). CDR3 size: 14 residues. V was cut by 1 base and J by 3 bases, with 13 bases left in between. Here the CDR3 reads CSARAASTNYEQYF. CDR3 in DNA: TGCAGTGCTAGAGCTGCTAGCACCAACTACGAGCAGTACTTC.

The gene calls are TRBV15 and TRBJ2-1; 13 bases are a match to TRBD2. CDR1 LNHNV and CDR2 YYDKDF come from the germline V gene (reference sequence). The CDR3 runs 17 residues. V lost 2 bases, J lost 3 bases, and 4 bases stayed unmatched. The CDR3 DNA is TGTGCCACCAGCAGAAAGCGGACTAGCGGGAGCTACAATGAGCAGTTCTTC. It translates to CATSRKRTSGSYNEQFF.